This TCR beta chain was identified in a study of PD-L1 blockade in urothelial cancer. Method: immunoSEQ multiplex PCR; TCRdb's copy keeps in-frame clones and lacks some. Of over 70,000 clones listed, over 65% are singletons. As to time point: peripheral blood 6 weeks after treatment start. On this clone itself: Its antigen is not identified.

Study results and limitations: Larger 3-week expansion of tumor-associated blood clones was seen in durable-benefit patients.

Germline V gene lookup returns CDR1 SEHNR and CDR2 FQNEAQ (reference sequence). The CDR3 totals 14 residues. Trimming shortened V by 1 base and J by 3 bases, and 10 bases separated the two germline ends. The sequence came from an older man with urothelial cancer. V is TRBV7-9 and J is TRBJ2-7; possible D gene TRBD1, 6 bases. The sequenced sample was PBMCs, obtained around atezolizumab (anti-PD-L1) treatment. The chain's CDR3 is CASSLGRGNYEQYF. The CDR3 DNA reads TGTGCCAGCAGCTTAGGCAGGGGAAACTACGAGCAGTACTTC.